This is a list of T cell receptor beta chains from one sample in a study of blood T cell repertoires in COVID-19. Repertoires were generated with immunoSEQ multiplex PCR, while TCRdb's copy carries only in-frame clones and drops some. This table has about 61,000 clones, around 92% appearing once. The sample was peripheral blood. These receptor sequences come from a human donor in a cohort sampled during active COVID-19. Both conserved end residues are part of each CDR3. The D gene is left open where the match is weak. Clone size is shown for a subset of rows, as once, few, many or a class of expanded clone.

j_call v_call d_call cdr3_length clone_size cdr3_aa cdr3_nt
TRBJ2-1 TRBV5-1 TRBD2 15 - CASSLLASGDNEQFF TGCGCCAGCAGCTTGTTGGCTAGCGGCGACAATGAGCAGTTCTTC
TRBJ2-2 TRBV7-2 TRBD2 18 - CASSLELARPLNTGELFF TGTGCCAGCAGCTTAGAACTAGCGAGACCCCTGAACACCGGGGAGCTGTTTTTT
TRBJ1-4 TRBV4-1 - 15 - CASSQGTLEREKLFF TGCGCCAGCAGCCAAGGGACTCTGGAGCGGGAAAAACTGTTTTTT
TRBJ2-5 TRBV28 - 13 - CASSLAVQETQYF TGTGCCAGCAGTTTGGCAGTGCAAGAGACCCAGTACTTC
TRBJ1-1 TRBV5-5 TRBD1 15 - CASSSTGGWNTEAFF TGTGCCAGCAGCTCCACAGGGGGCTGGAACACTGAAGCTTTCTTT
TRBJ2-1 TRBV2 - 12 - CASSTDNNEQFF TGTGCCAGCAGTACCGACAACAATGAGCAGTTCTTC
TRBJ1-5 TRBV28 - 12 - CASIGSNQPQHF TGTGCCAGCATCGGGAGCAATCAGCCCCAGCATTTT
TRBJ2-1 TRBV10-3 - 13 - CAISEGEYNEQFF TGTGCCATCAGTGAGGGGGAGTACAATGAGCAGTTCTTC
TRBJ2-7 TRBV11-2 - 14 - CASSSSGRRYEQYF TGTGCCAGCAGCTCCTCCGGGAGACGTTACGAGCAGTACTTC
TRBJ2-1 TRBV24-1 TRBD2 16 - CATSDPLAGRYNEQFF TGTGCCACCAGTGATCCCTTAGCGGGAAGGTACAATGAGCAGTTCTTC
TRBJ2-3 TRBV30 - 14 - CAWSLTRSTDTQYF TGTGCCTGGAGTCTCACTAGGTCAACAGATACGCAGTATTTT
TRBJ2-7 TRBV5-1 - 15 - CASSTPTGVVSEQYF TGCGCCAGCAGCACCCCGACAGGAGTGGTCTCCGAGCAGTACTTC
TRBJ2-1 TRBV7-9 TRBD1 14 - CASSLGQGHNEQFF TGTGCCAGCAGCTTAGGACAGGGCCACAATGAGCAGTTCTTC
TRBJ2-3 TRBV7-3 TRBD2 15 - CASSPQGLAGIPQYF TGTGCCAGCAGCCCACAGGGGCTAGCGGGGATCCCGCAGTATTTT
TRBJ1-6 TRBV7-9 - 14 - CASSPGFPNSPLHF TGTGCCAGCAGCCCCGGGTTTCCTAATTCACCCCTCCACTTT
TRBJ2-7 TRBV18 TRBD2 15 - CASSPEREVPYEQYF TGTGCCAGCTCACCCGAGCGGGAGGTGCCCTACGAGCAGTACTTC
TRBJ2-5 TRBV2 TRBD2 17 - CASSLGLAGGVQETQYF TGTGCCAGCAGCCTCGGACTAGCGGGGGGGGTTCAAGAGACCCAGTACTTC
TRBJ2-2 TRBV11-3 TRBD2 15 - CASSQRETNTGELFF TGTGCCAGCAGCCAGCGGGAGACGAACACCGGGGAGCTGTTTTTT
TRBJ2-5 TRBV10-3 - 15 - CAISDPPRSQETQYF TGTGCCATCAGTGACCCTCCCCGGTCACAAGAGACCCAGTACTTC
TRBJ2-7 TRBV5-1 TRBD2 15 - CASSLTSGSSYEQYF TGCGCCAGCAGCTTGACTAGCGGGAGCTCCTACGAGCAGTACTTC
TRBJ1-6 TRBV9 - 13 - CASSVVPDSPLHF TGTGCCAGCAGCGTAGTCCCGGATTCACCCCTCCACTTT
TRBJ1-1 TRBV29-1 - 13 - CSASVGQNTEAFF TGCAGCGCCTCCGTCGGACAGAACACTGAAGCTTTCTTT
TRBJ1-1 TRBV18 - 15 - CASSLSRGGLAEAFF TGTGCCAGCTCACTATCACGGGGTGGACTTGCTGAAGCTTTCTTT
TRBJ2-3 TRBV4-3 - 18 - CASSQDSRTGSYTDTQYF TGCGCCAGCAGCCAAGATTCGAGAACAGGGTCTTACACAGATACGCAGTATTTT
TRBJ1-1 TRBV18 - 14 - CASSPQTGPGEAFF TGTGCCAGCTCACCGCAGACAGGCCCCGGTGAAGCTTTCTTT
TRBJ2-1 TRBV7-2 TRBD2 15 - CASSPGTSGINEQFF TGTGCCAGCAGCCCCGGGACTAGCGGGATTAATGAGCAGTTCTTC
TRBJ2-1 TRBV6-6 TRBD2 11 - CASGGREEQFF TGTGCCAGCGGAGGGCGGGAGGAGCAGTTCTTC
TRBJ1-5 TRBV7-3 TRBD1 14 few CASNGRDRNQPQHF TGTGCCAGCAATGGCCGGGACAGAAATCAGCCCCAGCATTTT
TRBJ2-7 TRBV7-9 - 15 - CASSLGQGIPYEQYF TGTGCCAGCAGCTTGGGGCAGGGAATCCCCTACGAGCAGTACTTC
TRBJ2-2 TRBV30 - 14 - CAWKGAANTGELFF TGTGCCTGGAAAGGGGCCGCGAACACCGGGGAGCTGTTTTTT
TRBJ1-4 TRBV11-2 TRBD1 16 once CASRGEGQGAGEKLFF TGTGCCAGCAGAGGTGAAGGACAGGGGGCGGGTGAAAAACTGTTTTTT
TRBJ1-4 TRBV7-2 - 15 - CASSPPGATNEKLFF TGTGCCAGCAGCCCTCCGGGAGCAACTAATGAAAAACTGTTTTTT
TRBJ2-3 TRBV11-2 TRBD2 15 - CASSYTSGGPDTQYF TGTGCCAGCAGCTATACTAGCGGGGGACCAGATACGCAGTATTTT
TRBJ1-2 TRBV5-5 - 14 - CASSPVGPKDGYTF TGTGCCAGCAGCCCGGTGGGGCCTAAGGATGGCTACACCTTC
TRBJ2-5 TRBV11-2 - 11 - CASSQQETQYF TGTGCCAGCAGCCAGCAAGAGACCCAGTACTTC
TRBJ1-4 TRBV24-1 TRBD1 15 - CATSDPGQGNEKLFF TGTGCCACCAGTGATCCGGGACAGGGGAATGAAAAACTGTTTTTT
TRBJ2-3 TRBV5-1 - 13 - CASSSVSTDTQYF TGCGCCAGCAGCTCAGTCAGCACAGATACGCAGTATTTT
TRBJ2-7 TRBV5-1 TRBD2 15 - CASTTDTSGHREQYF TGCGCCAGCACTACGGATACTAGCGGGCATCGTGAGCAGTACTTC
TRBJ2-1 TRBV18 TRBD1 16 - CASSPGTGTTYNEQFF TGTGCCAGCTCACCCGGGACAGGCACTACCTACAATGAGCAGTTCTTC
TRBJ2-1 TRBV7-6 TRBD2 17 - CASSLGFPSGRAPEQFF TGTGCCAGCAGCTTAGGGTTCCCTAGCGGGAGGGCCCCTGAGCAGTTCTTC
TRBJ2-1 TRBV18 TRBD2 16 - CASSRDTGLAGTEQFF TGTGCCAGCTCACGGGACACGGGACTAGCGGGAACTGAGCAGTTCTTC
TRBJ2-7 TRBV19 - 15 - CASSLPGALNYEQYF TGTGCCAGTAGTCTCCCAGGGGCCTTGAACTACGAGCAGTACTTC
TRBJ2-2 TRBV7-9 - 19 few CASSRLDLLASENTGELFF TGTGCCAGCAGCCGATTAGATCTTTTGGCCAGCGAGAACACCGGGGAGCTGTTTTTT
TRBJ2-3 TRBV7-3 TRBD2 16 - CASSEGTSGSTDTQYF TGTGCCAGCAGCGAAGGGACTAGCGGGAGCACAGATACGCAGTATTTT
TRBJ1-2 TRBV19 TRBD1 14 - CASSIPGGNYGYTF TGTGCCAGTAGTATCCCAGGGGGTAACTATGGCTACACCTTC
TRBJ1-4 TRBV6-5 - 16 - CASSYSTGQRNEKLFF TGTGCCAGCAGTTACTCGACTGGACAGCGTAATGAAAAACTGTTTTTT
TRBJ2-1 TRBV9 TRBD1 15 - CASSVETGAYNEQFF TGTGCCAGCAGCGTAGAGACAGGGGCCTACAATGAGCAGTTCTTC
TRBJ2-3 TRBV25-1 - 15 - CASGRDTGPMDTQYF TGTGCCAGCGGACGGGACACGGGCCCTATGGATACGCAGTATTTT
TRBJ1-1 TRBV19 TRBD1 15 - CASRPGQGAYTEAFF TGTGCCAGTAGGCCTGGACAGGGGGCTTACACTGAAGCTTTCTTT
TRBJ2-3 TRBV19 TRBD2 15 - CASTLAGVSTDTQYF TGTGCCAGTACACTAGCGGGAGTTAGCACAGATACGCAGTATTTT
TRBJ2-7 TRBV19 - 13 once CASSSRGASEQYF TGTGCCAGTAGTAGCAGGGGGGCTAGCGAGCAGTACTTC
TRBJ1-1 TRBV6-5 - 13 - CASSVQGSTEAFF TGTGCCAGCAGCGTCCAGGGGTCCACTGAAGCTTTCTTT
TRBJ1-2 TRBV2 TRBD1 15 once CASSPRTGSNYGYTF TGTGCCAGCAGTCCACGGACAGGATCGAACTATGGCTACACCTTC